This T cell receptor (beta chain) was retrieved from a study of early stage breast cancer tumors (dated by TCRdb to 2016 to 2017). The study in broad terms: Of the roughly 16 invasive breast tumors, some twelve were found to be estrogen receptor-positive, progesterone receptor-positive and HER2-negative. Most of the 12 ER+/PR+/HER2- tumors were invasive ductal carcinomas, while the other four were invasive lobular carcinomas. The samples as a whole yielded under 3,500,000 detected templates, corresponding to 900,000 to 1,100,000 unique clonotypes. A read coverage of roughly 10-fold per sample was achieved on average.

Notes on this clone: No antigen is known for it. No base quality values were provided; no much bigger clone lies one nucleotide off.

The junction carries 15 bases between V and J, which are trimmed by 3 bases and 9 bases respectively. There are 14 amino acids in the CDR3, from cysteine to phenylalanine inclusive. Only the CDR3 DNA stays, 42 bases, in frame from base 1. Taken from the germline V gene, the CDR1 and CDR2 loops are KGHSH and LQKENI. Two independent genomic DNA replicates were amplified for each sample, with approximately 0.5 ug used for blood and around 1.5 ug for tumor or normal breast. TCRB sequencing of genomic DNA was carried out with the ImmunoSeq Intro kit according to the manufacturer's instructions. Multiplex PCR ran approximately 29 cycles with proprietary primers and spike-in control sequences for absolute quantification. Single-end 150-bp reads were used to sequence an 87-bp fragment spanning the CDR3 and the flanking V and J genes. Seven samples, each with two replicates, were multiplexed per lane of an Illumina MiSeq using version 3.0 chemistry. Per the source publication's procedure: The vendor's proprietary pipeline handled the raw data processing, merging both replicates into a single result for each sample. Clonotypes were defined as productive rearrangements sharing the V-gene family, CDR3 amino acid sequence and J-gene segment. Clonality was computed as 1 minus the normalized Shannon entropy (Pielou evenness) of TCRB abundances. To estimate T cell density, the total number of templates was divided by the number of input cells, which was inferred from the amount of DNA input. Total repertoire diversity and clonality were estimated with Recon using default parameters. Tumor-enriched clonotypes were defined as having over 0.1% abundance in tumor and at least 32-fold higher abundance than in normal breast. Sourced from immuneACCESS, this table was stored by TCRdb with only in-frame sequences that have V and J called. A share of the clones is absent; for the studies checked, an unresolved V gene accounts for under half, and the remainder has no known explanation. From that table come the V and J calls and clone size; the DNA was used to work out D and trimming. The sample data list tens of thousands of clones, and approximately 80% of these were observed just once. The top ten clonotypes cover 3.5% of the sample.

General findings and caveats noted by the study authors: Analysis by tumor subtype was prevented by the small cohort size. Enriched TCRB sequences shared across patients were found to be mostly commonly generated sequences that were unlikely to play an important role in the tumor microenvironment. Tumors showed roughly 2.3-fold higher T cell density and higher clonality than adjacent normal breast tissue. Greater similarity was observed between blood and normal breast repertoires than between blood and tumor repertoires, and tumor was distinguished from normal in about 85% of the 16 patients when each tissue was compared with blood. Chain pairing and functional markers such as CD4, CD8 and FOXP3 were not captured by bulk genomic DNA sequencing of unsorted cells.

The study profiled bulk TCR beta-chain repertoires in matched peripheral blood, tumor and adjacent normal breast tissue taken from fewer than 20 patients with early-stage breast cancer. Before surgery, 5-10 mL of whole blood was collected into EDTA tubes and then processed within 2 hours. Ficoll-Paque centrifugation in SepMate-50 tubes was used to isolate peripheral blood mononuclear cells. For storage in liquid nitrogen, PBMCs were cryopreserved as aliquots of about 1.9 to 4 million cells in about 90% FBS with approximately 10% DMSO. The Qiagen AllPrep DNA/RNA Mini kit was used for genomic DNA extraction.

Sequenced input: blood. This receptor was taken from a person in their sixties with breast cancer. Rearrangement joined TRBV18 to TRBJ1-5; perhaps TRBD1 is the D gene, with 6 bases matching. Here is the DNA: TGTGCCAGCTCACCCGAAACAGGGTATCGGCCCCAGCATTTT. This gives the protein CASSPETGYRPQHF.